Presented here are 4 T cell receptor beta chains from one specimen sequenced in a study of molecular identifiers for immune sequencing clone quantification. MiXCR, run by TCRdb on the PCR reads, gives a single entry per CDR3 protein. Among approximately 500,000 distinct CDR3 sequences listed, about 20% were seen once. Sequenced input: naive CD8+ T cells from blood, with Jurkat cell RNA spiked in. The subset denotes: FACS-sorted CD8+CD4-CCR7+CD45RA+ naive T cells. The receptor set was obtained from a human donor in good health. Some libraries in this study had Jurkat cell RNA spiked in.

About this clonotype: A much larger clonotype is one base distant, so this may be a read error. This chain connects TRBV7-9 to TRBJ1-1; possible D gene TRBD1, 5 bases. Germline-derived CDR1 and CDR2 are SEHNR and FQNEAQ (reference sequence). V was trimmed by 2 bases and J by 7 bases, leaving 8 bases between them. The CDR3 length is 12 residues. The CDR3 nucleotides are TGTGCCAGCAGCTTACCAGGGAGTGAAGCTTTCTTT. Protein sequence: CASSLPGSEAFF.

Remarks on this clonotype: A single base separates this from a much larger clone, so it may be a read error. The chain employs TRBV25-1 and TRBJ1-1, with 7 positions matching TRBD1. The CDR3 has 14 amino acids. The V gene's germline CDR1 is MGHDK and CDR2 SYGVNS. The V segment lost 4 bases and the J segment 6 bases; nucleotides outside the gene matches: 8. The chain's CDR3 is CASSAWGQMAEAFF. The DNA of the CDR3 is TGTGCCAGCAGTGCCTGGGGACAGATGGCTGAAGCTTTCTTT.

This clonotype was observed at least ten times. This chain connects TRBV4-2 to TRBJ1-2; D unresolved. Germline lookup yields CDR1 LGHNA and CDR2 YNFKEQ. Trimming shortened V by 0 bases and J by 5 bases, and 13 bases separated the two germline ends. The CDR3 consists of 15 residues. CDR3 in amino acids: CASSQEMSGAYGYTF. CDR3 DNA sequence: TGTGCCAGCAGCCAAGAAATGTCAGGAGCTTATGGCTACACCTTC.

This clonotype was counted at least ten times. The CDR3 DNA is TGTGCCAGTACGGACAGGGCATCTGGAAACACCATATATTTT. Translated: CASTDRASGNTIYF. The chain links TRBV13 to TRBJ1-3, with 8 bases lining up with TRBD1. The CDR3 spans 14 residues. Trimming at V came to 9 bases and at J to 1 base, leaving 5 bases not matched to a gene. Germline CDR1 PRHDT, CDR2 FYEKMQ (reference sequence).